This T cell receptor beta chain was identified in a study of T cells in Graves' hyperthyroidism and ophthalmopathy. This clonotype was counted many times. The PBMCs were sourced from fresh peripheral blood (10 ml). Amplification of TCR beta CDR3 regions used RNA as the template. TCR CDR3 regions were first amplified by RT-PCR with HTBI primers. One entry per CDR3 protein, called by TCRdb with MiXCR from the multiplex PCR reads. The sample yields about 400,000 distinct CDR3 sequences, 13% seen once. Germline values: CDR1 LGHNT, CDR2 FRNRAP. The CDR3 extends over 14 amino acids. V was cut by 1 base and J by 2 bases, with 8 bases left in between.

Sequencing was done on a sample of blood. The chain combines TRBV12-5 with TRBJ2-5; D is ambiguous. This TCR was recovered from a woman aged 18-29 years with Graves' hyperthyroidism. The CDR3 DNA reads TGTGCTAGTGGTTTGGGTGATGGGCAAGAGACCCAGTACTTC. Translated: CASGLGDGQETQYF.